This T cell receptor (beta chain) was obtained from a study of spatial heterogeneity in lung cancer. V lost 6 bases and J 5 bases, leaving 16 bases between the germline ends. Germline lookup yields CDR1 KGHSH and CDR2 LQKENI. This CDR3 has 14 residues. Whole-study findings and limits: Expanded intratumoral alpha and beta TCR counts tracked tumor mutation counts.

The time point here: sample taken at primary tumor resection. There are many counts of this clonotype. Its target is unknown. From the 5' RACE reads, TCRdb called clonotypes with MiXCR, one entry per CDR3 protein. Among around 100,000 distinct CDR3 sequences listed, 4.4% were seen once. The receptor was derived from a male donor with early-stage non-small cell lung cancer. The chain employs TRBV18 and TRBJ1-1, with D perhaps TRBD1 (6 bases). The sequenced sample was lung tumor tissue, obtained at surgery. CDR3 sequence (DNA): TGTGCCAGCTCGCCTACAACAGGGCAAACTGAAGCTTTCTTT. Amino acid sequence: CASSPTTGQTEAFF.